The clone carrying this TCR beta chain was picked up one time. The antigen remains unidentified. TCRdb keeps only in-frame clones here, not all; method: immunoSEQ multiplex PCR. This table has about 99,000 clones, approximately 90% appearing once. The data originate from a study of T cell responses to AZD1222 COVID-19 vaccine. Study results and limitations: Samples come after the peak T cell response, not at day 14.

J gave up 5 bases and V 7 bases, and 15 bases lay outside the gene matches. Germline V gene lookup returns CDR1 MNHEY and CDR2 SMNVEV (reference sequence). CDR3 length: 16 amino acids. Sequencing used peripheral blood, obtained 28 days after the second AZD1222 dose. The sequence came from an adult who received the AZD1222 COVID-19 vaccine. This sequence joins TRBV27 and TRBJ1-2; 8 bases match TRBD1. The CDR3 loop reads CASKGQGAGLWYGYTF. CDR3 in DNA: TGTGCCAGCAAGGGGCAGGGGGCTGGTCTTTGGTATGGCTACACCTTC.